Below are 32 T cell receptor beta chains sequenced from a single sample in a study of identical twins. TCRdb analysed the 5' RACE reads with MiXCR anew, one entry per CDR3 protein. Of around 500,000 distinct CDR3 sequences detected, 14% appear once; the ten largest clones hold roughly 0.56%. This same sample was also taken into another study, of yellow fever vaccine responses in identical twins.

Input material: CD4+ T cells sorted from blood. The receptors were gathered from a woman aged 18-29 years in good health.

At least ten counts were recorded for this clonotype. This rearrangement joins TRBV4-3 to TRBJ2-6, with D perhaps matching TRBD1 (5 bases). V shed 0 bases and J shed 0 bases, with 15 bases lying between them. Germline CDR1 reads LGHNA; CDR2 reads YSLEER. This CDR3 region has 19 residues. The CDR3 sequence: CASSQDRFPGYSGANVLTF. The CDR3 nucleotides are TGCGCCAGCAGCCAAGATCGCTTTCCAGGGTACTCTGGGGCCAACGTCCTGACTTTC.

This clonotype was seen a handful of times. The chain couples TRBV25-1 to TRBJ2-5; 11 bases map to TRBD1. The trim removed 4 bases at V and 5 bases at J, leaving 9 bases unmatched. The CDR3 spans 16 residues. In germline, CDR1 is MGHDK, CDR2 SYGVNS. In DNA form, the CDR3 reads TGTGCCAGCAGTGGCTGGACAGGGGGCATTGGGGAGACCCAGTACTTC. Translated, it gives CASSGWTGGIGETQYF. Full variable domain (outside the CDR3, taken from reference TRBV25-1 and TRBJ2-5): EADIYQTPRYLVIGTGKKITLECSQTMGHDKMYWYQQDPGMELHLIHYSYGVNSTEKGDLSSESTVSRIRTEHFPLTLESARPSHTSQYLCASSGWTGGIGETQYFGPGTRLLVL.

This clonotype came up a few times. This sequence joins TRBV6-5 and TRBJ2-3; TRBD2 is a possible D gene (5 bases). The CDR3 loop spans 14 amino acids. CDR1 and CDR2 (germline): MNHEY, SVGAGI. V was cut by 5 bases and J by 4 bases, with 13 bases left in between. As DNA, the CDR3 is TGTGCCAGCAGTAACGGACTGGGCCCAGATACGCAGTATTTT. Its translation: CASSNGLGPDTQYF.

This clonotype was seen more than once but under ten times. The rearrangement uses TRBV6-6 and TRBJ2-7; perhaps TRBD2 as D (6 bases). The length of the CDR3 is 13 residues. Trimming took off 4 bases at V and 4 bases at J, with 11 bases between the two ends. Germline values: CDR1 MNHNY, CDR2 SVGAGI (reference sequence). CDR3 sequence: CASSSLGGYEQYF. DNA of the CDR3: TGTGCCAGCAGTTCCCTCGGAGGGTACGAGCAGTACTTC.

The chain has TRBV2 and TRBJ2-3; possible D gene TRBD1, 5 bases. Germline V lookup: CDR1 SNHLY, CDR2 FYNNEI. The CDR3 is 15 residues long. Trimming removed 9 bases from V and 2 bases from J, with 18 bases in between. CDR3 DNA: TGTGCCAGTCATTCCGGACATTCTTTCACAGATACGCAGTATTTT. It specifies CASHSGHSFTDTQYF.

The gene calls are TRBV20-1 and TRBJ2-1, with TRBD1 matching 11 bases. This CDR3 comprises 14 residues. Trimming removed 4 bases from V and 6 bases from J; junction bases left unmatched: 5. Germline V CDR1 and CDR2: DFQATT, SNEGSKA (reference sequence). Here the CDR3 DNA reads TGCAGTGCTACTCCGGGACAGGGGGTCAATGAGCAGTTCTTC. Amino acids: CSATPGQGVNEQFF.

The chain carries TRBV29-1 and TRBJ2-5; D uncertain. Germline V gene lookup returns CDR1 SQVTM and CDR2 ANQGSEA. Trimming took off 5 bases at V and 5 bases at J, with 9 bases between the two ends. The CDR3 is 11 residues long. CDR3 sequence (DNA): TGCAGCGTTCTCCCCCGGGAGACCCAGTACTTC. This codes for CSVLPRETQYF.

This CDR3 is CASARVRGETQYF. CDR3 DNA sequence: TGTGCCTCCGCTCGGGTACGAGGAGAGACCCAGTACTTC. The chain is built from TRBV30 and TRBJ2-5; no reliable D call. This CDR3 has 13 amino acids. Per germline, CDR1 GTSNPN and CDR2 SVGIG (reference sequence). The V end was cut by 7 bases, the J end by 4 bases, with 16 bases between.

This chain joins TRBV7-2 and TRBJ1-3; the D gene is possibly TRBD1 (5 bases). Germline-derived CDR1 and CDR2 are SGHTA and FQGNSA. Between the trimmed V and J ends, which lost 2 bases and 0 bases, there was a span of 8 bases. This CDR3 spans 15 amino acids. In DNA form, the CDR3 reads TGTGCCAGCAGCTTACAACAGGCCTCTGGAAACACCATATATTTT. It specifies CASSLQQASGNTIYF.

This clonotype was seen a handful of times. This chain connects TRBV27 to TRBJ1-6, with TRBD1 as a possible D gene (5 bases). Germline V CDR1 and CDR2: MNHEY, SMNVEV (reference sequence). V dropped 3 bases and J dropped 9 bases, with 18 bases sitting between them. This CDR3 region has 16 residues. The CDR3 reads CASSLIRTAQGSPLHF. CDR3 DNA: TGTGCCAGCAGTTTGATCAGGACGGCCCAGGGTTCACCCCTCCACTTT.

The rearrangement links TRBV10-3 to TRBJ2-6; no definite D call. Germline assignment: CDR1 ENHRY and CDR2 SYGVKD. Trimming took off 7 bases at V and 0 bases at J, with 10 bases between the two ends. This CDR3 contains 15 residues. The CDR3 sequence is CAITQESSGANVLTF. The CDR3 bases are TGTGCCATCACCCAGGAAAGCTCTGGGGCCAACGTCCTGACTTTC.

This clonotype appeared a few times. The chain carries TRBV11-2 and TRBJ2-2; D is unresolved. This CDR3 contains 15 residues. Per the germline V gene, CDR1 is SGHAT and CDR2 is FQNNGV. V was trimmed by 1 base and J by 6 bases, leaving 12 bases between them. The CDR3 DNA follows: TGTGCCAGCAGCTTAGTTACACCCGGGCCCGGGGAGCTGTTTTTT. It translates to CASSLVTPGPGELFF.

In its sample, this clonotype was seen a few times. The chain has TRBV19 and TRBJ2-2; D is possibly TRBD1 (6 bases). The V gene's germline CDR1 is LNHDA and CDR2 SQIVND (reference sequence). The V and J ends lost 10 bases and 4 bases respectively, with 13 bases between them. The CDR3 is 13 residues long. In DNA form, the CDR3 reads TGTGCCACCCCAGGGGATGGCACCGGGGAGCTGTTTTTT. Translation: CATPGDGTGELFF.

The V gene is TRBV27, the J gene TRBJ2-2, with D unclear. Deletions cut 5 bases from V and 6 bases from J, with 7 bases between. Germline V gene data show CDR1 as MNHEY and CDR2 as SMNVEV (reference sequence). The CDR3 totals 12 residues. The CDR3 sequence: CASSVAAGELFF. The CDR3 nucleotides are TGTGCCAGCAGTGTGGCGGCCGGGGAGCTGTTTTTT.

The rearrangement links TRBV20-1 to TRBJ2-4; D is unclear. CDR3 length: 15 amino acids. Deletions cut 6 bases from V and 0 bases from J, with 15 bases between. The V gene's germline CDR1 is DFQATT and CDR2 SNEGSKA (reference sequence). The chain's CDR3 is CSAPIPSLAKNIQYF. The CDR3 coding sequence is TGCAGTGCCCCCATTCCTTCCCTAGCCAAAAACATTCAGTACTTC.

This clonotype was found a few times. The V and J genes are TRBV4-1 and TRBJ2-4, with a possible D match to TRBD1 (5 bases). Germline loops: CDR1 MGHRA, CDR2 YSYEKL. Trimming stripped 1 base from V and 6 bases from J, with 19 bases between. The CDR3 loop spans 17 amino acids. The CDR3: CASSQADTTGGGNIQYF. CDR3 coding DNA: TGCGCCAGCAGCCAAGCTGATACTACAGGCGGCGGAAACATTCAGTACTTC.

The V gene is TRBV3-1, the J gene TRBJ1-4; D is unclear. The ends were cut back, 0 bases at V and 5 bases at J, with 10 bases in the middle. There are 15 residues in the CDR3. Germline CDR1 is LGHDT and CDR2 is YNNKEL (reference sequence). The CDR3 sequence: CASSQDGKGNEKLFF. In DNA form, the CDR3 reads TGTGCCAGCAGCCAAGATGGGAAAGGGAATGAAAAACTGTTTTTT.

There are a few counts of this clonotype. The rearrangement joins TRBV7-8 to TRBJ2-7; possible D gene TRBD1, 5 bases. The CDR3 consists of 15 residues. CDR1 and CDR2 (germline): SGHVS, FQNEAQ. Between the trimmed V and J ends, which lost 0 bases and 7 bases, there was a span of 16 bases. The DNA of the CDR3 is TGTGCCAGCAGCTTAGCCTCAGGGAATGGCCTAGAGCAGTACTTC. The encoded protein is CASSLASGNGLEQYF.

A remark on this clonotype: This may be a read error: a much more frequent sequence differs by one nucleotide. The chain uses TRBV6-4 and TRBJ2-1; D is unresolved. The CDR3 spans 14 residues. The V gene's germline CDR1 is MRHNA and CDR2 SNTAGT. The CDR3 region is CASSDDGSYNEQSF. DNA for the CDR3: TGTGCCAGCAGTGACGACGGTTCCTACAATGAGCAGTCCTTC.

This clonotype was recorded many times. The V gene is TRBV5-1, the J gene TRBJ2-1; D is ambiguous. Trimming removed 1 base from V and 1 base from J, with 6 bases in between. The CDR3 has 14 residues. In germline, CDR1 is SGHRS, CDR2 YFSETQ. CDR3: CASSLIPSYNEQFF. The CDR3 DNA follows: TGCGCCAGCAGCTTGATCCCTTCCTACAATGAGCAGTTCTTC.

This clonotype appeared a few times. The CDR3 DNA reads as TGTGCCAGCAGCCTACTAGCGAGAGGGGCTGGGGAGCTGTTTTTT. This encodes CASSLLARGAGELFF. J is TRBJ2-2 and V is TRBV6-1; 7 bases are a match to TRBD2. The CDR3 is 15 amino acids. V lost 6 bases to trimming and J lost 8 bases; unmatched junction nucleotides: 12. The germline V gene has CDR1 MNHNS and CDR2 SASEGT.

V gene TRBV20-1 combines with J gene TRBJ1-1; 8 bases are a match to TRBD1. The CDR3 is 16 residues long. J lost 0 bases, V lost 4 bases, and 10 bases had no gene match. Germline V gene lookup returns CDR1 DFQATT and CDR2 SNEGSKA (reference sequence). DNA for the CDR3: TGCAGTGCTACCGGGACAGGAGCAGTTATGAACACTGAAGCTTTCTTT. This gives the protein CSATGTGAVMNTEAFF.

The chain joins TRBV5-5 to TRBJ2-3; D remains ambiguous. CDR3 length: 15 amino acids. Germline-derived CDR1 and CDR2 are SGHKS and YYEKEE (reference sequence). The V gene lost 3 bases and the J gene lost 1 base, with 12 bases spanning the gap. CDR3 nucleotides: TGTGCCAGCAGCTGGGGTAGTGCGGGCACAGATACGCAGTATTTT. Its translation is CASSWGSAGTDTQYF.

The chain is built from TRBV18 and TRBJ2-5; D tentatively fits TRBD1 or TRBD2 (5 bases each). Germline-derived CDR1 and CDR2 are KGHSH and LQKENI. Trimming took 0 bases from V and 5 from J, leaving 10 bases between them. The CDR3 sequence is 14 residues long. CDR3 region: CASSPPTGPETQYF. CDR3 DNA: TGTGCCAGCTCACCACCGACGGGACCGGAGACCCAGTACTTC. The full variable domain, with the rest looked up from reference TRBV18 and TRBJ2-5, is NAGVMQNPRHLVRRRGQEARLRCSPMKGHSHVYWYRQLPEEGLKFMVYLQKENIIDESGMPKERFSAEFPKEGPSILRIQQVVRGDSAAYFCASSPPTGPETQYFGPGTRLLVL.

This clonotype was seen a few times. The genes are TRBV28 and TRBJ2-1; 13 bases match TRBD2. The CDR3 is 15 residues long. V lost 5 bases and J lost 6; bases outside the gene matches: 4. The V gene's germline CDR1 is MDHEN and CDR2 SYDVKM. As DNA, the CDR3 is TGTGCCAGCAGTACTAGCGGGAGGGCCTCCAATGAGCAGTTCTTC. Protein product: CASSTSGRASNEQFF.

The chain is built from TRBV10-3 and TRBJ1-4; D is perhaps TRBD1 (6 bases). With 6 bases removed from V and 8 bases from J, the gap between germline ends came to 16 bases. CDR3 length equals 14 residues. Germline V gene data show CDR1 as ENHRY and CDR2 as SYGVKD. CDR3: CAISLTGGGEKLFF. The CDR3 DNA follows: TGTGCCATCAGCCTGACAGGAGGGGGGGAAAAACTGTTTTTT.

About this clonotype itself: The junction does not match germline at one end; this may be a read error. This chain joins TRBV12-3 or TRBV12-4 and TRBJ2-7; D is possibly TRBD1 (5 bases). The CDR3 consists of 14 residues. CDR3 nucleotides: TGTGCCAGCAGTTTGGGGCAGCTATCCTACCAGCAGTACTTC. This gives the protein CASSLGQLSYQQYF.

CDR3 bases: TGTGCCAGCAGCGGAGGACAGGGGGCGCCCCCTTATGGCTACACCTTC. Protein product: CASSGGQGAPPYGYTF. This sequence joins TRBV9 and TRBJ1-2; TRBD1 matches 11 bases. CDR1 SGDLS and CDR2 YYNGEE come from the germline V gene. The J segment lost 5 bases and the V segment lost 3 bases, leaving 9 bases of the junction unmatched. The CDR3 sequence is 16 residues long.

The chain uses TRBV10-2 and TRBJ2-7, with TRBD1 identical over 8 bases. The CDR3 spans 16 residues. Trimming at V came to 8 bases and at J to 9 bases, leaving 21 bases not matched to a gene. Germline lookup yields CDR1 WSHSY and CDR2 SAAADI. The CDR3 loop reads CASRGQGSLRGLVQYF. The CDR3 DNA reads TGCGCCAGCCGAGGACAGGGCTCATTAAGGGGGCTGGTGCAGTACTTC.

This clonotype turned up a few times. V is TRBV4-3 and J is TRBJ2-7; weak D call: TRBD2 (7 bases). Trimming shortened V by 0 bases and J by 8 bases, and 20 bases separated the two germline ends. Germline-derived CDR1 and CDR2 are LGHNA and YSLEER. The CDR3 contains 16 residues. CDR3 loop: CASSQEGGTNPTQQYF. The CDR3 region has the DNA TGCGCCAGCAGCCAAGAGGGGGGGACAAACCCTACGCAGCAGTACTTC.

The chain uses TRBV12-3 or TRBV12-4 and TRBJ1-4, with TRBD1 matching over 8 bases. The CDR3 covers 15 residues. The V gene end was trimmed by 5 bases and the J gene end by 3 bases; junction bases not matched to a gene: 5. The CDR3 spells CASSPRQGSNEKLFF. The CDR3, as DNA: TGTGCCAGCAGTCCGCGACAGGGGTCTAATGAAAAACTGTTTTTT.

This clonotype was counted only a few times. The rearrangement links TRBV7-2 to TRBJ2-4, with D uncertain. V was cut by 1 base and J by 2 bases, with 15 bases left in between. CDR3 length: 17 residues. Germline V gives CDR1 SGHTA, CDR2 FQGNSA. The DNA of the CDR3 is TGTGCCAGCAGCTTAGTGGAGTGGGCTATGACCAAAAACATTCAGTACTTC. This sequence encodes CASSLVEWAMTKNIQYF.